The clone carrying this TCR beta chain appeared many times. These data belong to a study of T-cell reconstitution after alpha-beta-depleted transplantation in children. J lost 5 bases, V lost 7 bases, and 11 bases had no gene match. CDR1 SGHRS and CDR2 YFSETQ come from the germline V gene. The CDR3 length is 15 residues. Unique molecular identifiers were incorporated when the TCRbeta library was constructed. TCRdb reprocessed the PCR reads with MiXCR, giving one entry per CDR3 protein. This table has 500,000 to 600,000 distinct CDR3 sequences, about a sixth appearing once. The sequencing used PBMCs from the stem cell graft donor, collected from the stem cell graft. V and J are TRBV5-1 and TRBJ2-3, with 9 bases identical to TRBD2. The receptor comes from a human donor who donated a stem cell graft to a child with acute lymphoblastic leukemia. The CDR3 DNA is TGCGCCAGCGCCAGGATGGTAGCGGGAGAAGATACGCAGTATTTT. Amino acid sequence: CASARMVAGEDTQYF.